Shown below are 21 T cell receptor beta chains from a single sample sequenced in a study of shared clonotypes between healthy human individuals. Libraries were prepared by immunoSEQ multiplex PCR; TCRdb keeps only in-frame clonotypes and omits some of them. Found here are around 1.9 million clones, about 93% of them singletons; the top ten hold over 1.5%. Only CD45RO-negative cells positively selected for CCR7 counted as naive CD8 cells, so terminally differentiated effector memory CD45RA+ cells were excluded. What was sequenced was naive CD8+ T cells from PBMCs. The receptors shown here come from a man younger than 35 in good health. Some clones in this sample may be carry-over from other donors' samples.

J is TRBJ2-7 and V is TRBV5-6; the D is unclear. Germline values: CDR1 SGHDT, CDR2 YYEEEE. The CDR3 covers 13 residues. Trimming removed 4 bases from V and 2 bases from J, with 10 bases in between. This chain's CDR3 is CASSPRPTYEQYF. The DNA of the CDR3 is TGTGCCAGCAGCCCCAGGCCCACCTACGAGCAGTACTTC. The whole variable domain, filled in from reference TRBV5-6 and TRBJ2-7, reads DAGVTQSPTHLIKTRGQQVTLRCSPKSGHDTVSWYQQALGQGPQFIFQYYEEEERQRGNFPDRFSGHQFPNYSSELNVNALLLGDSALYLCASSPRPTYEQYFGPGTRLTVT.

The chain carries TRBV28 and TRBJ2-7; 7 nucleotides line up with TRBD2. This CDR3 spans 15 amino acids. With 5 bases clipped from V and 1 base from J, the junction kept 8 bases outside the gene matches. Germline V gives CDR1 MDHEN, CDR2 SYDVKM. The DNA of the CDR3 is TGTGCCAGCAGTCCCATTCTAGCGGAATCCTACGAGCAGTACTTC. This translates into CASSPILAESYEQYF.

As to this clone: The same CDR3 arises from other DNA sequences in this sample as well. V and J are TRBV9 and TRBJ2-3; tentatively, D is TRBD1 (6 bases). The germline V and J ends were trimmed by 2 bases and 1 base, with 8 bases remaining between them. This CDR3 is built from 14 residues. CDR1 is SGDLS and CDR2 is YYNGEE in the germline V gene. In DNA, the CDR3 is TGTGCCAGCAGCGTGGGGGCGGGCACAGATACGCAGTATTTT. Its translation: CASSVGAGTDTQYF.

The chain combines TRBV9 with TRBJ2-7, with 10 bases matching TRBD2. The CDR3 length is 13 residues. V was clipped by 5 bases and J by 10 bases; unmatched bases: 9. Germline V lookup: CDR1 SGDLS, CDR2 YYNGEE. CDR3 coding DNA: TGTGCCAGCAGTTTGTGGCTAGCGGGGGCACAGTACTTC. It codes for CASSLWLAGAQYF.

V and J are TRBV27 and TRBJ2-1; D perhaps matches TRBD2 (6 bases). The CDR3 is made up of 16 amino acids. The V gene's germline CDR1 is MNHEY and CDR2 SMNVEV (reference sequence). V shed 4 bases and J shed 2 bases, with 15 bases lying between them. The CDR3 protein is CASSWERVSPYNEQFF. The CDR3 nucleotides read TGTGCCAGCAGTTGGGAGCGGGTGAGCCCCTACAATGAGCAGTTCTTC.

The CDR3 sequence: CASTRGAGGIQETQYF. The CDR3 DNA reads TGTGCCAGCACCCGTGGTGCGGGAGGCATCCAAGAGACCCAGTACTTC. This rearrangement joins TRBV28 to TRBJ2-5; 8 positions agree with TRBD2. CDR1 is MDHEN, CDR2 SYDVKM, per germline. CDR3 length: 16 amino acids. Germline trimming cut 7 bases from V and 1 base from J; bases unmatched to any gene: 11.

The chain uses TRBV6-5 and TRBJ1-4; perhaps TRBD1 as D (5 bases). With 5 bases removed from V and 7 bases from J, the gap between germline ends came to 11 bases. CDR3 length equals 13 residues. The germline gives CDR1 MNHEY, CDR2 SVGAGI. The CDR3 loop reads CASSPGAAEKLFF. In DNA, the CDR3 is TGTGCCAGCAGTCCCGGGGCAGCTGAAAAACTGTTTTTT.

To note about this clone: The same CDR3 is also encoded by other DNA sequences in this sample. The rearrangement links TRBV19 to TRBJ2-7; 8 bases agree with TRBD1. Germline V gene lookup returns CDR1 LNHDA and CDR2 SQIVND (reference sequence). The CDR3 loop spans 14 amino acids. The V and J ends lost 2 bases and 4 bases, in that order; junction bases with no gene match: 4. CDR3: CASSIRQGPYEQYF. The DNA for the CDR3 is TGTGCCAGTAGTATAAGACAGGGGCCGTACGAGCAGTACTTC.

The genes are TRBV5-1 and TRBJ1-1, with D possibly TRBD1 on 6 matching bases. V shed 4 bases and J shed 4 bases, with 11 bases lying between them. The germline V gene encodes CDR1 SGHRS and CDR2 YFSETQ. There are 13 residues in the CDR3. CDR3 in DNA: TGCGCCAGCAGCGAGACAGGATCCACTGAAGCTTTCTTT. Translating it yields CASSETGSTEAFF.

Only one count was recorded for this clone. The J gene is TRBJ2-7, the V gene TRBV20-1, with D hard to call. The CDR3 is 11 residues long. CDR1 DFQATT and CDR2 SNEGSKA come from the germline V gene (reference sequence). Trimming stripped 2 bases from V and 5 bases from J, with 7 bases between. This CDR3 reads CSARPTDEQYF. The DNA of the CDR3 is TGCAGTGCTAGACCCACCGACGAGCAGTACTTC.

This clone has only a few counts. The chain employs TRBV21-1 and TRBJ2-3; the D call TRBD1 from the table was never checked on the DNA. TRBV21-1 is reported as a pseudogene. The CDR3 totals 15 residues. CDR3 in amino acids: CASSIPGQTLDTQYF. In nucleotides, the CDR3 is TGTGCCAGCAGCATACCGGGACAGACTCTGGATACGCAGTATTTT.

This clone was counted a single time. This sequence joins TRBV2 and TRBJ2-7, with D perhaps TRBD2 (6 bases). Between the trimmed V and J ends, which lost 0 bases and 1 base, there was a span of 16 bases. CDR1 and CDR2 (germline): SNHLY, FYNNEI. This CDR3 is built from 17 residues. The CDR3 sequence: CASSEAGRAGLSYEQYF. The CDR3 nucleotides read TGTGCCAGCAGTGAAGCGGGGCGGGCAGGACTATCCTACGAGCAGTACTTC. Full variable domain (remainder filled in from reference TRBV2 and TRBJ2-7): EPEVTQTPSHQVTQMGQEVILRCVPISNHLYFYWYRQILGQKVEFLVSFYNNEISEKSEIFDDQFSVERPDGSNFTLKIRSTKLEDSAMYFCASSEAGRAGLSYEQYFGPGTRLTVT.

This clone was detected once. J is TRBJ2-5 and V is TRBV7-9; 8 positions agree with TRBD1. The germline V gene has CDR1 SEHNR and CDR2 FQNEAQ (reference sequence). The CDR3 is made up of 17 amino acids. Trimming took 4 bases from V and 2 from J; bases not matched to a gene: 12. The CDR3 loop is CASSSRKGTGNQETQYF. In DNA form, the CDR3 reads TGTGCCAGCAGCTCCCGCAAAGGGACAGGAAATCAAGAGACCCAGTACTTC.

The chain combines TRBV27 with TRBJ1-2; 10 bases are shared with TRBD1. Per germline, CDR1 MNHEY and CDR2 SMNVEV (reference sequence). This CDR3 contains 15 residues. After removal of 4 bases from V and 6 bases from J, the junction contained 8 bases not matched to a gene. The CDR3 here is CASSSFPGTGDGYTF. The CDR3 DNA sequence: TGTGCCAGCAGTTCCTTCCCCGGGACAGGGGATGGCTACACCTTC.

The chain couples TRBV10-3 to TRBJ2-3; 11 nucleotides agree with TRBD1. The germline V gene has CDR1 ENHRY and CDR2 SYGVKD. V dropped 2 bases and J dropped 2; count of bases not matched to a gene: 15. The CDR3 has 20 residues. The CDR3 spells CAISEGTGGTRGIYTDTQYF. CDR3 coding DNA: TGTGCCATCAGTGAGGGGACAGGGGGAACCCGGGGGATTTACACAGATACGCAGTATTTT.

The genes are TRBV28 and TRBJ2-5; no firm D call. The V gene lost 6 bases and the J gene lost 1 base, with 15 bases spanning the gap. Per the germline V gene, CDR1 is MDHEN and CDR2 is SYDVKM. The CDR3 contains 15 residues. The DNA for the CDR3 is TGTGCCAGCAGCCCGCGTCGCGTCCTCCAAGAGACCCAGTACTTC. It is translated as CASSPRRVLQETQYF.

The chain employs TRBV15 and TRBJ1-1; perhaps TRBD1 as D (6 bases). CDR1 is LNHNV and CDR2 is YYDKDF in the germline V gene (reference sequence). V lost 5 bases and J 5 bases, leaving 12 bases between the germline ends. This CDR3 is built from 13 residues. The CDR3 nucleotides are TGTGCCACCAGCCCCCGGGGGCTAACTGAAGCTTTCTTT. Its translation is CATSPRGLTEAFF.

The V call is TRBV27, the J call TRBJ2-1; tentatively, D is TRBD2 (5 bases). The ends were cut back, 5 bases at V and 13 bases at J, with 15 bases in the middle. CDR3 size: 12 residues. Germline V gene sequence: CDR1 MNHEY, CDR2 SMNVEV (reference sequence). CDR3 sequence reads: CASSPLPGSQFF. CDR3 DNA: TGTGCCAGCAGTCCCCTCCCGGGGAGTCAGTTCTTC.

The chain has TRBV11-2 and TRBJ1-1; no firm D call. V lost 1 base, J lost 2 bases, and 14 bases lay in between. This CDR3 region has 16 residues. Germline V lookup: CDR1 SGHAT, CDR2 FQNNGV. CDR3 in amino acids: CASSLGGGRVNTEAFF. In DNA form, the CDR3 reads TGTGCCAGCAGCTTAGGGGGAGGGAGGGTTAACACTGAAGCTTTCTTT.

The chain carries TRBV9 and TRBJ2-3; no clear D. The CDR3 has 13 amino acids. Trimming shortened V by 0 bases and J by 4 bases, and 6 bases separated the two germline ends. Germline V gene lookup returns CDR1 SGDLS and CDR2 YYNGEE. CDR3 protein: CASSVVDSDTQYF. CDR3 nucleotides: TGTGCCAGCAGCGTAGTCGACTCAGATACGCAGTATTTT.

Worth noting for this clone: Other DNA sequences in the sample encode the same CDR3. The gene calls are TRBV11-2 and TRBJ1-1, with 7 bases fitting TRBD1. The J segment lost 1 base and the V segment lost 1 base, leaving 0 bases of the junction unmatched. The CDR3 is 14 residues long. Germline-derived CDR1 and CDR2 are SGHAT and FQNNGV. The CDR3 region is CASSLGTGNTEAFF. In DNA, the CDR3 is TGTGCCAGCAGCTTAGGGACAGGGAACACTGAAGCTTTCTTT.